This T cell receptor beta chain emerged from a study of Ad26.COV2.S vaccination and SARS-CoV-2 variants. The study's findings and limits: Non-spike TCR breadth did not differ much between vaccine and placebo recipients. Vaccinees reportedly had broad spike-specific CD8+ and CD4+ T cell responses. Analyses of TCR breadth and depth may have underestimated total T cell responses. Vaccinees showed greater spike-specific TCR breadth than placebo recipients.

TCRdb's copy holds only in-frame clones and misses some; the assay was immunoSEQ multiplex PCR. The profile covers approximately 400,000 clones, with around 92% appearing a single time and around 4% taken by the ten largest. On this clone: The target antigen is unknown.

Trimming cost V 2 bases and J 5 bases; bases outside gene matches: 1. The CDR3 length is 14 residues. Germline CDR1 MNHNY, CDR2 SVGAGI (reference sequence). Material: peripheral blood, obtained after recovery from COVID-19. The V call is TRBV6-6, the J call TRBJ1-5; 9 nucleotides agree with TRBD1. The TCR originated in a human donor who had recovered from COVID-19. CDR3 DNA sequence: TGTGCCAGCAGTTACCGGACAGGGGATCAGCCCCAGCATTTT. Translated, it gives CASSYRTGDQPQHF.